The 9 T cell receptor beta chains listed next were all sequenced from one sample in a study of post-analysis software for immune sequencing data. cDNA libraries of TCR beta carried unique molecular identifiers. TCRdb redid the calling of the PCR reads with MiXCR, one entry per CDR3 protein. The data contain about 810,000 distinct CDR3 sequences, approximately 57% of them seen just once; the ten biggest clones take up approximately 4.5%. General observations from the study: TRBV segments more frequent in patients than in controls numbered several and included TRBV5-6, TRBV5-1 and TRBV20-1.

No antigen has been assigned to these receptors. Source material: blood. The receptors come from a girl aged 5-17 years with multiple sclerosis.

The gene calls are TRBV2 and TRBJ1-6, with D tentatively TRBD1 (5 bases). The length of the CDR3 is 15 residues. Germline CDR1 reads SNHLY; CDR2 reads FYNNEI. The V end lost 5 bases, the J end lost 10 bases, and 18 bases lay between the germline ends. The CDR3 DNA reads TGTGCCAGCAGTTCCCCCGGGACGTTAGGATCACCCCTCCACTTT. Protein product: CASSSPGTLGSPLHF.

The rearrangement joins TRBV29-1 to TRBJ1-2, with a tentative D call TRBD1 (5 bases). The CDR3 runs 18 residues. Trimming pared 5 bases from V and 0 bases from J, leaving 25 bases between. Germline CDR1 and CDR2: SQVTM and ANQGSEA. Here the CDR3 reads CSVPRRRGKAFTNYGYTF. The CDR3 DNA reads TGCAGCGTTCCTAGAAGGAGGGGCAAAGCATTTACTAACTATGGCTACACCTTC.

CDR3 bases: TGCGCCAGCAGCCCTGACACGTACCAAGAGACCCAGTACTTC. Translating gives CASSPDTYQETQYF. The chain recombines TRBV5-1 with TRBJ2-5, with D hard to call. The germline gives CDR1 SGHRS, CDR2 YFSETQ. The CDR3 spans 14 residues. The V end lost 4 bases, the J end lost 0 bases, and 10 bases lay between the germline ends. The complete variable domain, with remaining parts taken from reference TRBV5-1 and TRBJ2-5, reads KAGVTQTPRYLIKTRGQQVTLSCSPISGHRSVSWYQQTPGQGLQFLFEYFSETQRNKGNFPGRFSGRQFSNSRSEMNVSTLELGDSALYLCASSPDTYQETQYFGPGTRLLVL.

CDR3 region: CTSSHYGGSYEQYF. DNA for the CDR3: TGTACCAGCAGCCATTACGGAGGCTCCTACGAGCAGTACTTC. V is TRBV7-2 and J is TRBJ2-7; D is possibly TRBD2 (5 bases). The length of the CDR3 is 14 residues. Trimming removed 5 bases at V and 0 bases at J, with 11 bases between. Germline V gene sequence: CDR1 SGHTA, CDR2 FQGNSA.

V and J are TRBV20-1 and TRBJ2-7; D is possibly TRBD1 or TRBD2 (6 bases each). Germline CDR1 reads DFQATT; CDR2 reads SNEGSKA (reference sequence). Trimming shortened V by 0 bases and J by 2 bases, and 11 bases separated the two germline ends. The length of the CDR3 is 14 residues. CDR3 residues: CSARDRGGPYEQYF. In DNA, the CDR3 is TGCAGTGCTAGAGATCGTGGGGGGCCCTACGAGCAGTACTTC.

This chain uses TRBV4-1 with TRBJ2-5, with D unresolved. This CDR3 has 16 amino acids. In germline, CDR1 is MGHRA, CDR2 YSYEKL. The germline V and J ends were trimmed by 0 bases and 0 bases, with 11 bases remaining between them. CDR3 in DNA: TGCGCCAGCAGCCAAGATTGGTTCGGGTACCAAGAGACCCAGTACTTC. Protein: CASSQDWFGYQETQYF.

The J gene is TRBJ2-1, the V gene TRBV12-3 or TRBV12-4; 10 bases agree with TRBD2. V was clipped by 6 bases and J by 10 bases; unmatched bases: 9. This CDR3 spans 14 amino acids. The CDR3, as DNA: TGTGCCAGCAGGTGGGGCCTAGCGGGAGTAGAGCAGTTCTTC. It encodes CASRWGLAGVEQFF.

The V and J genes are TRBV5-1 and TRBJ2-7, with TRBD1 matching over 11 bases. Germline assignment: CDR1 SGHRS and CDR2 YFSETQ. J gave up 9 bases and V 2 bases, and 10 bases lay outside the gene matches. The CDR3 length is 15 residues. CDR3: CASSFGQGAMNGQYF. For the CDR3, the DNA is TGCGCCAGCAGCTTCGGACAGGGGGCAATGAACGGGCAGTACTTC.

The chain joins TRBV20-1 to TRBJ1-1; D remains ambiguous. Germline V lookup: CDR1 DFQATT, CDR2 SNEGSKA (reference sequence). V lost 6 bases, J lost 4 bases, and 12 bases lay in between. This CDR3 region has 12 residues. CDR3 coding DNA: TGCAGTGCCCTCCCCAGGCCCACTGAAGCTTTCTTT. It translates to CSALPRPTEAFF.